This T cell receptor (beta chain) was recovered during a study of cytomegalovirus exposure and HLA in healthy donors. Study summary: Falling in the Caucasian-associated ancestry cluster were 81% of some 400 genotyped donors.

A word on this clone: Its antigen is unidentified.

Findings and limits, study-wide: According to the study, 160 or so TCR beta chains were cytomegalovirus-associated. In a later analysis, HLA-C alleles had the fewest associated TCRs, DRB1 alleles the most. The study carried out a later analysis of TCR beta sequences. It associated some 18,000 of them with specific HLA alleles at a false discovery rate of 0.05.

Both 60 Vbeta primers and 13 Jbeta primers went into the PCR. TCRdb's table, derived via immunoSEQ multiplex PCR, lists solely in-frame clones and lacks some. The sample holds about 140,000 clones, around 76% seen once. Trimming took 5 bases from V and 6 from J; bases not matched to a gene: 9. The CDR3 runs to 14 residues. In germline, CDR1 is MNHNS, CDR2 SASEGT. The source material was PBMCs. The sequence was obtained from a man younger than 35 in good health and CMV-seronegative. The chain recombines TRBV6-1 with TRBJ2-7; 8 nucleotides line up with TRBD1. The CDR3: CASSKTDRAAEQYF. The DNA of the CDR3 is TGTGCCAGCAGTAAAACGGACAGGGCGGCCGAGCAGTACTTC.